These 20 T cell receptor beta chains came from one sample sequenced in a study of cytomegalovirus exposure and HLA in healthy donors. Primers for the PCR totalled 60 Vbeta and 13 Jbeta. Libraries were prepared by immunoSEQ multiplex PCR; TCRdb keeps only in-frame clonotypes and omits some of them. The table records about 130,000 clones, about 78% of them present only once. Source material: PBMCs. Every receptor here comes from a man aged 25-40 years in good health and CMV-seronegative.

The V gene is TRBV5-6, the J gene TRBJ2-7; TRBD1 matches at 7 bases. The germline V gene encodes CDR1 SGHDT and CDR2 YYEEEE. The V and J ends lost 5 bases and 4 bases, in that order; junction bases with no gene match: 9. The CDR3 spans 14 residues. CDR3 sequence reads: CASSSLGTVYEQYF. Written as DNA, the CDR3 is TGTGCCAGCAGTTCCCTCGGGACAGTTTACGAGCAGTACTTC.

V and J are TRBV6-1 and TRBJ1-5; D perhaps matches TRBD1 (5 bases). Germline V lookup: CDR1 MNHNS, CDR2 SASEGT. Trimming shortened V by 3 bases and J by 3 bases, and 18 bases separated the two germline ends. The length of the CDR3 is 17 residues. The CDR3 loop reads CASSEEWGQGNNQPQHF. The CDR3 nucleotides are TGTGCCAGCAGTGAGGAATGGGGTCAGGGAAACAATCAGCCCCAGCATTTT.

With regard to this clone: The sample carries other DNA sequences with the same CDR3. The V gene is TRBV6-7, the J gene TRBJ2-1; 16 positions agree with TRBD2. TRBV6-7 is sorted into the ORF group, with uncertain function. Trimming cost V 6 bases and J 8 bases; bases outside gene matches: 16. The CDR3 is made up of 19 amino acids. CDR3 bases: TGTGCCAGCAGCCACGCCGGGACTAGCGGGGGGGTGAGGGTCCATGAGCAGTTCTTC. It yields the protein CASSHAGTSGGVRVHEQFF.

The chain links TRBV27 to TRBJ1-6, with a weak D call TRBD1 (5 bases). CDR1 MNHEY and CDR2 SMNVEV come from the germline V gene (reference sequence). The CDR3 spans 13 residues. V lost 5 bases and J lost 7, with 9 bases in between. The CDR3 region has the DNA TGTGCCAGCAGTCCTACAGGAAATTCACCCCTCCACTTT. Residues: CASSPTGNSPLHF.

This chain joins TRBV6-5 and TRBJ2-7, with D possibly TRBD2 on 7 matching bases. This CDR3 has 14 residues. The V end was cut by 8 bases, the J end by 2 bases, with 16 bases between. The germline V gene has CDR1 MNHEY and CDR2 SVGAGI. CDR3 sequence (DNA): TGTGCCAGCCACAAGGGGGGGATAACCTACGAGCAGTACTTC. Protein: CASHKGGITYEQYF.

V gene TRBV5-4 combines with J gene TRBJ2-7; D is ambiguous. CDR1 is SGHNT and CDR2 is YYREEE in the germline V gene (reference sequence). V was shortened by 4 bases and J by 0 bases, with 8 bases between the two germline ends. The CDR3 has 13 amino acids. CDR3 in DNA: TGTGCCAGCAGCCAAAGGAGCTCCTACGAGCAGTACTTC. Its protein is CASSQRSSYEQYF.

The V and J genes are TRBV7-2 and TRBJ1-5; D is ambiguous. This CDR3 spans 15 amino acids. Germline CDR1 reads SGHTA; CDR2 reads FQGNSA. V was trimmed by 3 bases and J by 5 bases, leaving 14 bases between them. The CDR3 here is CASSLLTLRDQPQHF. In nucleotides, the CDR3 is TGTGCCAGCAGCTTGCTGACCCTGCGGGATCAGCCCCAGCATTTT.

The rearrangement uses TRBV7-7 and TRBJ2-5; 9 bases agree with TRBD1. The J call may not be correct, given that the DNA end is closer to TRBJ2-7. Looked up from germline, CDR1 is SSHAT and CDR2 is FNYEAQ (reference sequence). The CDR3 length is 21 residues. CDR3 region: CASSLATKTESDRGFSYEQYF. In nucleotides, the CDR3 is TGTGCCAGCAGCTTAGCCACTAAAACCGAGTCAGACAGGGGGTTCTCCTACGAGCAGTACTTC.

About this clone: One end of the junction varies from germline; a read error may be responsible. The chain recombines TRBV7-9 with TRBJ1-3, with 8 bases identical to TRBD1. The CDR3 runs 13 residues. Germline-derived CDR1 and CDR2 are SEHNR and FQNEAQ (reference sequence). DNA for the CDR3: TGTGCCAGCAGCTTAGGGGTCTTGGACAGGGCGGATTTT. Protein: CASSLGVLDRADF.

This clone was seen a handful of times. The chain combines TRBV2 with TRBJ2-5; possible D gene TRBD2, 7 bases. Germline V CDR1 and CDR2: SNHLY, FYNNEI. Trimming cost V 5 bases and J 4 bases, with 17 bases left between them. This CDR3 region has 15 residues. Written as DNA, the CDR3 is TGTGCCAGCAGTCCTGGGACTAAAGGGGGAGAGACCCAGTACTTC. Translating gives CASSPGTKGGETQYF.

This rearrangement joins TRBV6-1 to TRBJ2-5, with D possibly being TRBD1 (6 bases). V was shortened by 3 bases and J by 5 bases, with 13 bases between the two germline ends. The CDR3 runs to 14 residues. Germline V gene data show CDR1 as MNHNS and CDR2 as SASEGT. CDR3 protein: CASSEQGSGETQYF. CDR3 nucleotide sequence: TGTGCCAGCAGTGAGCAGGGGTCGGGGGAGACCCAGTACTTC.

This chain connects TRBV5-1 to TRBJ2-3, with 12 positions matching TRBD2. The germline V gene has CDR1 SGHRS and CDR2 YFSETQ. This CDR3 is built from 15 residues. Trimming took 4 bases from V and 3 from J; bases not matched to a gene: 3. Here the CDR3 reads CASSPGTSGTDTQYF. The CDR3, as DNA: TGCGCCAGCAGCCCAGGGACTAGCGGGACAGATACGCAGTATTTT.

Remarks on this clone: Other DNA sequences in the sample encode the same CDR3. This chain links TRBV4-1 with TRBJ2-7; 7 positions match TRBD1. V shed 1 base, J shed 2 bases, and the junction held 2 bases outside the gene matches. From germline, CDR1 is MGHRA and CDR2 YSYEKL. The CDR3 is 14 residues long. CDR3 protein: CASSQGQGAYEQYF. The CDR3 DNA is TGCGCCAGCAGCCAAGGTCAGGGGGCCTACGAGCAGTACTTC.

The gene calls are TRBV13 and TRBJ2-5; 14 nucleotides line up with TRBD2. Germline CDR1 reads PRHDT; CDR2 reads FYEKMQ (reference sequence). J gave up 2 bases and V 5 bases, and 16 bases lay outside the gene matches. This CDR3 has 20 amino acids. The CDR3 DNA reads TGTGCCAGCAGCCCACGAACCCGGAGGACTAGCGGGGGGAATCAAGAGACCCAGTACTTC. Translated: CASSPRTRRTSGGNQETQYF.

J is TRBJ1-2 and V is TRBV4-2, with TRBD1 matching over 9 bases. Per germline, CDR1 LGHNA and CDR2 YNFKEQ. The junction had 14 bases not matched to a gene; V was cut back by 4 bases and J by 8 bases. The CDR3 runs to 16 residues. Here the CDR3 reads CASSPNYAGQGLGYTF. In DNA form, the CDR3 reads TGTGCCAGCAGCCCTAACTACGCGGGACAGGGTCTCGGCTACACCTTC.

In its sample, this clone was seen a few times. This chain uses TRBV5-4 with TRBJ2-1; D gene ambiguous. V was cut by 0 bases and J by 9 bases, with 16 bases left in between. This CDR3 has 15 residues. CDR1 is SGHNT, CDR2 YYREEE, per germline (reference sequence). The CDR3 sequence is CASSLASIRVGEQFF. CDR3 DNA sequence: TGTGCCAGCAGCTTGGCTAGTATTCGGGTGGGTGAGCAGTTCTTC. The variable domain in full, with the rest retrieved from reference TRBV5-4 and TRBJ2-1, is ETGVTQSPTHLIKTRGQQVTLRCSSQSGHNTVSWYQQALGQGPQFIFQYYREEENGRGNFPPRFSGLQFPNYSSELNVNALELDDSALYLCASSLASIRVGEQFFGPGTRLTVL.

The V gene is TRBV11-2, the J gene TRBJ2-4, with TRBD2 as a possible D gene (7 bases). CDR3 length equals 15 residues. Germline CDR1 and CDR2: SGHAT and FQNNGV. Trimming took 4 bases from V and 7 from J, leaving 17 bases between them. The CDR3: CASSSSTGGRNIQYF. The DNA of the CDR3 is TGTGCCAGCAGCTCCTCAACGGGGGGCAGGAACATTCAGTACTTC.

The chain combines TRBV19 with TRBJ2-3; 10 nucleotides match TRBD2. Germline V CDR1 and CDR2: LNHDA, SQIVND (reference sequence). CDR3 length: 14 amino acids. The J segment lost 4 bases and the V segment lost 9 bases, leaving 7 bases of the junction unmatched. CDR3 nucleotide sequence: TGTGCCAGCACGAGCGGGGGGGCATCAGATACGCAGTATTTT. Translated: CASTSGGASDTQYF.

CDR3 nucleotide sequence: TGTGCCAGTAGTATCTTCAGTGTAACCCCTAACTATGGCTACACCTTC. Its translation is CASSIFSVTPNYGYTF. J is TRBJ1-2 and V is TRBV19; D unresolved. The CDR3 loop spans 16 amino acids. Germline values: CDR1 LNHDA, CDR2 SQIVND (reference sequence). The V end was cut by 3 bases, the J end by 0 bases, with 14 bases between.

CDR3 DNA sequence: TGTGCCACCAGCAGCGACAGGGGGCTCCAACAGCATCAGGCCCTCCACTTT. Its translation is CATSSDRGLQQHQALHF. The rearrangement uses TRBV15 and TRBJ1-6; 10 bases align to TRBD1. Germline trimming cut 3 bases from V and 14 bases from J; bases unmatched to any gene: 16. The CDR3 covers 17 residues. Germline CDR1 reads LNHNV; CDR2 reads YYDKDF (reference sequence).